This T cell receptor beta chain was recovered during a study of cytomegalovirus exposure and HLA in healthy donors. Study-level findings and limits: Reportedly, HLA-A and HLA-B alleles of most subjects were accurately predicted from TCR beta. Presence/absence analysis assumed near-uniform sequencing depth across donors.

Regarding this clone: Antigen: not known.

Trimming took off 6 bases at V and 6 bases at J, with 23 bases between the two ends. Germline CDR1 and CDR2: LNHDA and SQIVND (reference sequence). This CDR3 has 16 amino acids. Donors consisted of healthy bone marrow donors. PCR primers comprised 60 Vbeta and 13 Jbeta primers. The method was immunoSEQ multiplex PCR; TCRdb's version includes in-frame clones alone and lacks a portion of them. This sample has 100,000 to 150,000 clones, with about 78% found just once. The chain links TRBV19 to TRBJ1-2; no clear D. Input material: PBMCs. The sequence came from a man in his forties or fifties in good health and CMV-seropositive. In DNA form, the CDR3 reads TGTGCCAGTAGCCTATTTCGGAGGAATCGAATAAATGGCTACACCTTC. This gives the protein CASSLFRRNRINGYTF.